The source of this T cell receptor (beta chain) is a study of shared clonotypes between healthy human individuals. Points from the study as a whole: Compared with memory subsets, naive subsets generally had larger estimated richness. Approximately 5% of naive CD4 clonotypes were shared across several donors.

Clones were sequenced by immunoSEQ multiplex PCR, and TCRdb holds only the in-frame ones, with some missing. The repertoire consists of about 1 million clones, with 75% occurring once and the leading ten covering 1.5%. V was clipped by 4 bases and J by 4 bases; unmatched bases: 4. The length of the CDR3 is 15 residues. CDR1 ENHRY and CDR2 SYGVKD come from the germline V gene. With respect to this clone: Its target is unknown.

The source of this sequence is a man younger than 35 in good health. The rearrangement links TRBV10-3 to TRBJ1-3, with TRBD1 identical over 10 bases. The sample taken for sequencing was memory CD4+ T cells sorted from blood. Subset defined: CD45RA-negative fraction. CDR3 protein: CAISGQGAIGNTIYF. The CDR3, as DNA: TGTGCCATCAGTGGACAGGGGGCGATCGGAAACACCATATATTTT.